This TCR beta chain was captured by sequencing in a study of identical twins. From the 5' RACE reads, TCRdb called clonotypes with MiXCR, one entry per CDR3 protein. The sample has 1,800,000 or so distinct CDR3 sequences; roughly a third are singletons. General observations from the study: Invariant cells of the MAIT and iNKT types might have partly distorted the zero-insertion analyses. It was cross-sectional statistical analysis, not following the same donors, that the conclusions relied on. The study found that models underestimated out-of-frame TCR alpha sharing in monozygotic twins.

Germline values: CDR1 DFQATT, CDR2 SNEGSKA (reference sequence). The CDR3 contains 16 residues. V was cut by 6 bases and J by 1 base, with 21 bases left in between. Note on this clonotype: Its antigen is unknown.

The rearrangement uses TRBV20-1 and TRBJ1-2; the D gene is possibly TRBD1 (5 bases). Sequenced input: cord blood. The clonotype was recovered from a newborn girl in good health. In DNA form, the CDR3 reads TGCAGTGCAAGGAACCTCCGGGGGACTGATAACTATGGCTACACCTTC. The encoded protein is CSARNLRGTDNYGYTF.